This is a list of T cell receptor beta chains from one sample in a study of radiation and T cells in renal cell carcinoma. Using immunoSEQ multiplex PCR, the repertoire was profiled, and TCRdb retains in-frame clones only, with some absent. Here the sample spans about 150,000 clones, 87% being singletons. The specimen was blood, collected from a patient whose treatment included radiotherapy and nephrectomy. These receptors all come from a woman in her fifties or sixties with renal cell carcinoma. Each CDR3 is given with its conserved first and last residue. The D gene is left open where the match is weak. Part of the rows lack a size; the others show once, few, many or a class for expanded clones.

>TRBV10-2|-|TRBJ2-2|-
CASRDGPNTGELFF
TGCGCCAGCAGGGACGGCCCGAACACCGGGGAGCTGTTTTTT
>TRBV19|-|TRBJ1-5|-
CASGSTGPNQPQHF
TGTGCCAGTGGTTCCACAGGGCCCAATCAGCCCCAGCATTTT
>TRBV14|TRBD1|TRBJ2-5|-
CASSSPRTGGRETQYF
TGTGCCAGCAGCTCACCACGGACAGGGGGTAGGGAGACCCAGTACTTC
>TRBV18|-|TRBJ1-1|-
CASSARGENTEAFF
TGTGCCAGCTCAGCCAGGGGCGAGAACACTGAAGCTTTCTTT
>TRBV11-2|-|TRBJ1-2|once
CASSYTLRGNGYTF
TGTGCCAGCAGCTACACCCTGCGGGGGAATGGCTACACCTTC
>TRBV14|TRBD1|TRBJ2-6|-
CASSQIGQGLLGANVLTF
TGTGCCAGCAGCCAGATAGGACAGGGACTGCTGGGGGCCAACGTCCTGACTTTC
>TRBV19|-|TRBJ1-1|-
CASSLKEDPNTEAFF
TGTGCCAGTAGCTTAAAAGAAGACCCGAACACTGAAGCTTTCTTT
>TRBV19|TRBD1|TRBJ2-5|once
CASRPDRSKETQYF
TGTGCCAGCAGACCGGACAGGAGTAAGGAGACCCAGTACTTC
>TRBV5-1|-|TRBJ2-3|-
CASSLVGQSSTDTQYF
TGCGCCAGCAGCTTGGTGGGCCAATCTAGCACAGATACGCAGTATTTT
>TRBV11-2|-|TRBJ2-3|once
CASSPERGTDTQYF
TGTGCCAGCAGCCCGGAAAGGGGGACAGATACGCAGTATTTT
>TRBV7-2|-|TRBJ2-1|-
CASSPWTSVGQFF
TGTGCCAGCAGCCCTTGGACCAGCGTTGGACAGTTCTTC
>TRBV10-3|TRBD1|TRBJ1-2|-
CAISVAGGDGYTF
TGTGCCATCAGTGTGGCAGGGGGCGATGGCTACACCTTC
>TRBV6-5|TRBD1|TRBJ1-1|-
CASSFPGQGNTEAFF
TGTGCCAGCAGTTTCCCGGGACAGGGGAACACTGAAGCTTTCTTT
>TRBV7-9|TRBD2|TRBJ2-5|-
CASSFSGGRRETQYF
TGTGCCAGCAGCTTTAGCGGGGGCCGGAGGGAGACCCAGTACTTC
>TRBV28|-|TRBJ1-5|-
CASSLSLGNQPQHF
TGTGCCAGCAGTTTATCTTTGGGTAATCAGCCCCAGCATTTT
>TRBV7-2|TRBD2|TRBJ2-7|-
CASSLSGLVDEQYF
TGTGCCAGCAGCTTATCTGGACTAGTCGACGAGCAGTACTTC
>TRBV6-1|-|TRBJ1-1|-
CASSATAIGTEAFF
TGTGCCAGCAGTGCGACAGCCATAGGCACTGAAGCTTTCTTT
>TRBV19|-|TRBJ1-1|few
CASSPGQILNTEAFF
TGTGCCAGTAGTCCGGGACAAATTTTGAACACTGAAGCTTTCTTT
>TRBV29-1|TRBD1|TRBJ1-4|-
CSVRDRGVTNEKLFF
TGCAGCGTTCGAGACAGGGGCGTAACTAATGAAAAACTGTTTTTT
>TRBV18|TRBD1|TRBJ1-2|-
CASSPPGQPYGYTF
TGTGCCAGCTCACCACCGGGACAGCCTTATGGCTACACCTTC
>TRBV6-1|TRBD1|TRBJ2-7|-
CASRTGVAYEQYF
TGTGCCAGCAGGACAGGGGTAGCCTACGAGCAGTACTTC
>TRBV7-3|-|TRBJ2-1|-
CASSGAGGDNEQFF
TGTGCCAGCAGCGGTGCCGGGGGAGACAATGAGCAGTTCTTC
>TRBV18|-|TRBJ1-2|-
CASSPSEGYTF
TGTGCCAGCTCACCATCGGAGGGCTACACCTTC
>TRBV6-1|-|TRBJ1-1|-
CASSGAGATMNTEAFF
TGTGCCAGCAGTGGGGCAGGGGCGACGATGAACACTGAAGCTTTCTTT
>TRBV7-9|TRBD1|TRBJ2-7|-
CASSSPGQGAREQYF
TGTGCCAGCAGCTCCCCGGGACAGGGGGCACGCGAGCAGTACTTC
>TRBV4-3|TRBD2|TRBJ2-2|-
CASSQDVLAGVANTGELFF
TGCGCCAGCAGCCAAGATGTACTAGCGGGGGTCGCGAACACCGGGGAGCTGTTTTTT
>TRBV6-5|-|TRBJ2-2|-
CASSSRLHTGELFF
TGTGCCAGCAGTTCACGACTGCACACCGGGGAGCTGTTTTTT
>TRBV14|TRBD2|TRBJ2-1|-
CASSQRGGVYNEQFF
TGTGCCAGCAGCCAGCGGGGGGGCGTTTACAATGAGCAGTTCTTC
>TRBV19|-|TRBJ1-2|-
CASSGRLYGYTF
TGTGCCAGTAGTGGCCGGCTCTATGGCTACACCTTC
>TRBV4-3|-|TRBJ1-2|-
CASSQSDRPFYGYTF
TGCGCCAGCAGCCAATCCGACAGGCCCTTCTATGGCTACACCTTC
>TRBV7-8|TRBD1|TRBJ2-5|-
CASSYPRGRGQGEETQYF
TGTGCCAGCAGCTACCCCAGAGGCCGCGGACAGGGGGAAGAGACCCAGTACTTC
>TRBV6-1|-|TRBJ1-1|-
CALGGGQTEAFF
TGTGCTTTAGGGGGAGGGCAGACTGAAGCTTTCTTT
>TRBV4-3|-|TRBJ1-1|-
CASSQQGFPEAFF
TGCGCCAGCAGCCAACAGGGGTTCCCTGAAGCTTTCTTT
>TRBV5-1|TRBD1|TRBJ1-4|-
CASSFRRQGGNEKLFF
TGCGCCAGCAGCTTCAGACGACAGGGAGGCAATGAAAAACTGTTTTTT
>TRBV19|-|TRBJ1-1|once
CASMGQANTEAFF
TGTGCCAGTATGGGGCAGGCGAACACTGAAGCTTTCTTT
>TRBV6-5|-|TRBJ1-6|few
CASRYRGYNSPLHF
TGTGCCAGCCGGTATCGGGGTTATAATTCACCCCTCCACTTT
>TRBV19|TRBD1|TRBJ1-6|once
CASSTPRGQGIHF
TGTGCCAGTAGTACCCCGAGGGGACAGGGGATACACTTT